This is a list of T cell receptor beta chains from one sample in a study of identical twins. In TCRdb, the 5' RACE reads were re-called with MiXCR into one record per CDR3 protein. The sample records approximately 690,000 distinct CDR3 sequences, around 6% being singletons. The sample taken for sequencing was naive T cells sorted from blood. These receptors originate from a young man in good health. The CDR3 runs from the conserved cysteine through the conserved F or W. A D gene is named only where the DNA matches it firmly. Size tells how often a clone was seen (once, few, many) or the class of an expanded clone, and some rows leave it out.

clone_size	j_call	d_call	v_call	cdr3_nt	cdr3_aa
many	TRBJ2-1	.	TRBV9	TGTGCCAGCAGCGTAAACCGGGACCTTCCCCCCAGACAGTTCTTC	CASSVNRDLPPRQFF
.	TRBJ2-2	.	TRBV21-1	TGTGCCAGCAGCAAAGGTGCGACATTCAGAACCGGGGAGCTGTTTTTT	CASSKGATFRTGELFF
.	TRBJ1-4	.	TRBV2	TGTGCCAGCAGTGAGCAGGGGCAAAGGGAAAAACTGTTTTTT	CASSEQGQREKLFF
few	TRBJ2-1	TRBD2	TRBV6-2/TRBV6-3	TGTGCCAGCAGTTACCGGACTAGCTACAATGAGCAGTTCTTC	CASSYRTSYNEQFF
many	TRBJ2-3	TRBD1	TRBV24-1	TGTGCCACCAGTGATCGGACAGGGGGCATTACAGATACGCAGTATTTT	CATSDRTGGITDTQYF
few	TRBJ2-3	TRBD2	TRBV2	TGTGCCAGCAGTGACGAGGTGAAGCTAGCGGGAGGAACAGATACGCAGTATTTT	CASSDEVKLAGGTDTQYF
.	TRBJ2-1	TRBD2	TRBV7-8	TGTGCCAGCAGCCGGGAGGTGCTGTACAATGAGCAGTTCTTC	CASSREVLYNEQFF
.	TRBJ2-3	.	TRBV28	TGTGCCAGCAGTTTCGGCACAACGCATACGCAGTATTTT	CASSFGTTHTQYF
.	TRBJ2-3	.	TRBV7-9	TGTGCCGGCAGGGCGGGAAGCACAGATACGCAGTATTTT	CAGRAGSTDTQYF
many	TRBJ2-2	TRBD2	TRBV12-3/TRBV12-4	TGTGCCAGCAGTTTAGCGCGAACTAGCGAAATCACCGGGGAGCTGTTTTTT	CASSLARTSEITGELFF
.	TRBJ2-5	TRBD1	TRBV20-1	TGCAGTGCTAGGACAGGGTCCCGAGAGACCCAGTACTTC	CSARTGSRETQYF
.	TRBJ2-3	TRBD1	TRBV5-1	TGCGCCAGCAGCTTGGTGGTACAGGGGGGGTATTTT	CASSLVVQGGYF
.	TRBJ2-2	TRBD1	TRBV19	TGTGCCAGTTGTCCCGGGACAGGGGAAGACACCGGGGAGCTGTTTTTT	CASCPGTGEDTGELFF
many	TRBJ2-2	TRBD2	TRBV29-1	TGCAGCGTTGATGCCGAGCCGGGACTAGCGGGGGGGACCGGGGAGCTGTTTTTT	CSVDAEPGLAGGTGELFF
few	TRBJ2-1	.	TRBV20-1	TGCAGTGCTAGCCCGGGAGACCCCTCCTACAATGAGCAGTTCTTC	CSASPGDPSYNEQFF
few	TRBJ1-2	.	TRBV30	TGTGCCTGGATGGTTTGGGGGAGTGATGGCTACACCTTC	CAWMVWGSDGYTF
few	TRBJ1-1	.	TRBV7-3	TGTGCCAGCAGCTCAACGGCTGGGGACACTGAAGCTTTCTTT	CASSSTAGDTEAFF
few	TRBJ2-1	.	TRBV24-1	TGTGCCACCAGTGGCAACCGGGACCGACAGTTCTTC	CATSGNRDRQFF
many	TRBJ1-4	TRBD1	TRBV29-1	TGCAGCGTTTACGGACAGGCCGGGGTTGAAAAACTGTTTTTT	CSVYGQAGVEKLFF
few	TRBJ2-7	.	TRBV5-1	TGCGCCAGCAGCTTGGAATGGGGGATGGACGAGCAGTACTTC	CASSLEWGMDEQYF
.	TRBJ2-3	TRBD1	TRBV2	TGTGCCTTTCAGGATGGGACAGGGGGCGCGGGAAGCACAGATACGCAGTATTTT	CAFQDGTGGAGSTDTQYF
many	TRBJ2-5	.	TRBV12-3/TRBV12-4	TGTGCCAGCAGTTTTCGACCGCTGGGAGAGACCCAGTACTTC	CASSFRPLGETQYF
many	TRBJ2-3	.	TRBV12-3/TRBV12-4	TGTGCCAGCAGTATACTGACTGGGGTCGGCACAGATACGCAGTATTTT	CASSILTGVGTDTQYF
.	TRBJ1-2	.	TRBV20-1	TGCACCGCAGGATTTGGCTACACCTTC	CTAGFGYTF
many	TRBJ1-2	.	TRBV6-1	TGTGCCAGCAGTATGACCGATCAGTATGGCTACACCTTC	CASSMTDQYGYTF
.	TRBJ2-2	.	TRBV12-3/TRBV12-4	TGTGCCAGCAGACACCCGATAGGGGAGCTGTTTTTT	CASRHPIGELFF
many	TRBJ1-1	.	TRBV4-1	TGCGCCAGCAGCCCCCCTCTGTGGGCGAACACTGAAGCTTTCTTT	CASSPPLWANTEAFF
.	TRBJ2-1	TRBD2	TRBV18	TGTGCCAGCTCACCGACTAGCCCAACCTACAATGAGCAGTTCTTC	CASSPTSPTYNEQFF
many	TRBJ2-3	.	TRBV10-3	TGTGCCATCAGGGGGACGGGACTCGATAGCACAGATACGCAGTATTTT	CAIRGTGLDSTDTQYF
.	TRBJ1-5	.	TRBV6-1	TGTGCCAGCAGTGAATCAGGGTCGGGTCAGCCCCAGCATTTT	CASSESGSGQPQHF
many	TRBJ2-1	TRBD2	TRBV9	TGTGCCAGCAGCGTAGGCGGGAGGGGCTCCTACAATGAGCAGTTCTTC	CASSVGGRGSYNEQFF
many	TRBJ1-3	TRBD1	TRBV12-3/TRBV12-4	TGTGCCAGCAGTTTCAGGACAGGGGTGGACACCATATATTTT	CASSFRTGVDTIYF
few	TRBJ2-5	.	TRBV2	TGTGCCAGCAGTGAGAGGGGACGAGAGACCCAGTACTTC	CASSERGRETQYF
few	TRBJ1-2	.	TRBV29-1	TGCAGCGTTCTTCGAGGGGACGGCTACACCTTC	CSVLRGDGYTF
many	TRBJ2-6	.	TRBV20-1	TGCAGTGCCCTTACCGCCGGGACTGGGGCCAACGTCCTGACTTTC	CSALTAGTGANVLTF
many	TRBJ2-1	TRBD2	TRBV5-8	TGTGCCAGCAGCTTGGATGCGGGAGGTGAGCAGTTCTTC	CASSLDAGGEQFF
.	TRBJ2-7	.	TRBV29-1	TGCAGCGTTGTTCTGACAGGATCCTACGAGCAGTACTTC	CSVVLTGSYEQYF
many	TRBJ1-2	.	TRBV5-1	TGCGCCAGCAGCGTCCGATCGGGGGAGGTCTATGGCTACACCTTC	CASSVRSGEVYGYTF
many	TRBJ2-5	TRBD2	TRBV7-8	TGTGCCAGCAGCCCCGTGGCGGGAGGTGTGCGAGAGACCCAGTACTTC	CASSPVAGGVRETQYF
many	TRBJ2-2	.	TRBV20-1	TGCAGTGCTAGAGCCCATCAGGAAGCCCCAAGGAACGGGGAGCTGTTTTTT	CSARAHQEAPRNGELFF
many	TRBJ1-3	.	TRBV7-2	TGTGCCAGCAGCTTAGTCGCAGGGTCTGGAAACACCATATATTTT	CASSLVAGSGNTIYF
.	TRBJ2-3	.	TRBV20-1	TGCAGTCGGTTCAGCGGAAGCACAGATACGCAGTATTTT	CSRFSGSTDTQYF
many	TRBJ2-3	TRBD2	TRBV4-1	TGCGCCAGCAGCCACCCAACGGGACTAGCGGGAGACCGCCGGCGCACAGATACGCAGTATTTT	CASSHPTGLAGDRRRTDTQYF
many	TRBJ1-5	TRBD1	TRBV12-3/TRBV12-4	TGTGCCAGCAGTGCCCGGGACAGGCGCCAGCCCCAGCATTTT	CASSARDRRQPQHF
few	TRBJ2-1	.	TRBV7-8	TGTGCCAGCAGGCCCACAGGCGACGAGCAGTTCTTC	CASRPTGDEQFF
.	TRBJ1-5	.	TRBV7-6	TGTGCCAGCAGCCCGGAAAGGGCAGGAAGCAATCAGCCCCAGCATTTT	CASSPERAGSNQPQHF
.	TRBJ2-2	.	TRBV11-2	TGTGCCAGCAGCTTAGCCCCCCAGTTACTGAACACCGGGGAGCTGTTTTTT	CASSLAPQLLNTGELFF
few	TRBJ2-1	.	TRBV11-2	TGTGCCAGCAGCCCAACTGGAGAGCAGTTCTTC	CASSPTGEQFF
.	TRBJ1-3	.	TRBV11-2	TGTGCCAGCAGCTTAGGTCTGAACTCTGGAAACACCATATATTTT	CASSLGLNSGNTIYF
few	TRBJ2-5	TRBD2	TRBV28	TGTGCCAGCAGTCCGCAAGGACTAGCGGGGTTCCAAGAGACCCAGTACTTC	CASSPQGLAGFQETQYF
many	TRBJ1-1	.	TRBV12-3/TRBV12-4	TGTGCCAGCAGTTTCCCCGGGTCTGAAGCTTTCTTT	CASSFPGSEAFF
.	TRBJ1-1	TRBD1	TRBV3-1	TGTGCCAGCAGCCAACGGGACAGATTCACTGAAGCTTTCTTT	CASSQRDRFTEAFF
many	TRBJ2-2	TRBD1	TRBV28	TGTGCCAGCAGTTCGACAGGGGTCGGGGAGCTGTTTTTT	CASSSTGVGELFF
.	TRBJ2-7	.	TRBV15	TGTGCCACCAGCAGAGGTCTGCCCTACGAGCAGTACTTC	CATSRGLPYEQYF